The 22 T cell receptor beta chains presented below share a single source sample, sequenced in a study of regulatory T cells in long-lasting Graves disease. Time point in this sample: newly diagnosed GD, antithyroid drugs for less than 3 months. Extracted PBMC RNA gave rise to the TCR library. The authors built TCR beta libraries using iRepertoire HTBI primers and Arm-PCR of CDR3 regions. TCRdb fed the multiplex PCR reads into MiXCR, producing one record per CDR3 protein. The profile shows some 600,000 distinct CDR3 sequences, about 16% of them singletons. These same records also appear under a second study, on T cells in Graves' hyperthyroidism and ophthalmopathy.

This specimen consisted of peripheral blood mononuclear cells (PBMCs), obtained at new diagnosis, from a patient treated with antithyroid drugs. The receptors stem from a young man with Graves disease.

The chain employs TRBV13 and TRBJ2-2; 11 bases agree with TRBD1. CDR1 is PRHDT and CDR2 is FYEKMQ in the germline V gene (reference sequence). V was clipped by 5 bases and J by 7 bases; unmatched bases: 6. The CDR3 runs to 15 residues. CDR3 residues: CASSPQDRGHGELFF. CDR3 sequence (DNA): TGTGCCAGCAGCCCCCAGGACAGGGGGCACGGGGAGCTGTTTTTT.

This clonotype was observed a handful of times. CDR3 nucleotides: TGCAGCGACCGACAGGGCACAGATACGCAGTATTTT. As protein: CSDRQGTDTQYF. The chain uses TRBV29-1 and TRBJ2-3, with D perhaps matching TRBD1 (6 bases). The V gene lost 7 bases and the J gene lost 1 base, with 9 bases spanning the gap. The CDR3 spans 12 residues. Germline lookup yields CDR1 SQVTM and CDR2 ANQGSEA.

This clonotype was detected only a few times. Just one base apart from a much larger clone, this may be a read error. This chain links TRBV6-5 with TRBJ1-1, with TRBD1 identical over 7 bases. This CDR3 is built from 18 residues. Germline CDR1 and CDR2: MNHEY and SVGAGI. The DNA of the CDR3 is TGTGCCGGCAGTTACGGCCCGGGCGGGGACAGATGGAACACTGAAGCTTTCTTT. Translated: CAGSYGPGGDRWNTEAFF.

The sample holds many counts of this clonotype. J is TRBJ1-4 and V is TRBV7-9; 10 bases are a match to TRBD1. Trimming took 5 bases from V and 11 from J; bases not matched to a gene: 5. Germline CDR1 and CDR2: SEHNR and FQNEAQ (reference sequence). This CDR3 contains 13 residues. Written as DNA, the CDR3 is TGTGCCAGCAGCGACCAGACAGGGGGCAAACTGTTTTTT. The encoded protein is CASSDQTGGKLFF.

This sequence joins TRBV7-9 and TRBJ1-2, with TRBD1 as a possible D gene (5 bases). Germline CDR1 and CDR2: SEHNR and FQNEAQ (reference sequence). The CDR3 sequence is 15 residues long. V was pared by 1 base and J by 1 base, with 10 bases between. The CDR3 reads CASSLGDSLNYGYTF. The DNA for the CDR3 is TGTGCCAGCAGCTTAGGGGACTCCCTTAACTATGGCTACACCTTC.

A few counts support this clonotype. The DNA for the CDR3 is TGCGCCAGCAGCAAATCCGGGACAGGGGGGTACGAGCAGTACTTC. This codes for CASSKSGTGGYEQYF. The rearrangement links TRBV5-1 to TRBJ2-7; 11 bases align to TRBD1. This CDR3 comprises 15 residues. CDR1 and CDR2 (germline): SGHRS, YFSETQ. V shed 4 bases, J shed 4 bases, and the junction held 7 bases outside the gene matches. Together with reference TRBV5-1 and TRBJ2-7, the CDR3 gives the full variable domain: KAGVTQTPRYLIKTRGQQVTLSCSPISGHRSVSWYQQTPGQGLQFLFEYFSETQRNKGNFPGRFSGRQFSNSRSEMNVSTLELGDSALYLCASSKSGTGGYEQYFGPGTRLTVT.

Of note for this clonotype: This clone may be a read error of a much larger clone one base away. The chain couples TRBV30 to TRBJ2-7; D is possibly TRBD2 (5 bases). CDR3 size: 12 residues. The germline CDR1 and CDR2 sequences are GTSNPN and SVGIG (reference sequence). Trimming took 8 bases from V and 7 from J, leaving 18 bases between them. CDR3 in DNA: TGTGCCCGCAGTCTCGGGGTGGGGGAGCAGTACTTC. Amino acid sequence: CARSLGVGEQYF.

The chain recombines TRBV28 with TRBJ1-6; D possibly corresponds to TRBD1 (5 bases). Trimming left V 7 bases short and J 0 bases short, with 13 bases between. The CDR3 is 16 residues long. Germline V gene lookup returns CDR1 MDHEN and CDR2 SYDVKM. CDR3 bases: TGTGCCAGCAACTCAGGTGGGGGCTCCTATAATTCACCCCTCCACTTT. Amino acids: CASNSGGGSYNSPLHF.

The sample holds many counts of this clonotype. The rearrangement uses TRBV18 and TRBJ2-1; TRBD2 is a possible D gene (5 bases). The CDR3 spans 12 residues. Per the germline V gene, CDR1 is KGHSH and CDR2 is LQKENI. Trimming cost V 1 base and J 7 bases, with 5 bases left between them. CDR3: CASSPLANEQFF. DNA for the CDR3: TGTGCCAGCTCACCACTAGCGAATGAGCAGTTCTTC.

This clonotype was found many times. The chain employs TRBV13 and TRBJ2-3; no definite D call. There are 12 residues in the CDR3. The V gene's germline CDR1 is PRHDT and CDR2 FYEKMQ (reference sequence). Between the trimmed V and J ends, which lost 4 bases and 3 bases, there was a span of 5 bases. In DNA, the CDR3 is TGTGCCAGCAGCTCGGTAACAGATACGCAGTATTTT. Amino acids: CASSSVTDTQYF.

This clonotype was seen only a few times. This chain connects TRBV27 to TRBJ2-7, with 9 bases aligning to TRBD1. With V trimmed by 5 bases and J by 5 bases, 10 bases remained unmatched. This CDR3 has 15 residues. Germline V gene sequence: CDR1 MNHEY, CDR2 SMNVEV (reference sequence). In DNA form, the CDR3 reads TGTGCCAGCAGTCCCTGGCGGGACAGGGCTGACGAGCAGTACTTC. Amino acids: CASSPWRDRADEQYF.

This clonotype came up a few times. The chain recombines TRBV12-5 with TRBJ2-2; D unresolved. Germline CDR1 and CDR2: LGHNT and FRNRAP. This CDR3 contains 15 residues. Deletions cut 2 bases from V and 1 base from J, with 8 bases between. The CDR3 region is CASGLSAGNTGELFF. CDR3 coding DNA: TGTGCTAGTGGTTTGTCGGCAGGGAACACCGGGGAGCTGTTTTTT.

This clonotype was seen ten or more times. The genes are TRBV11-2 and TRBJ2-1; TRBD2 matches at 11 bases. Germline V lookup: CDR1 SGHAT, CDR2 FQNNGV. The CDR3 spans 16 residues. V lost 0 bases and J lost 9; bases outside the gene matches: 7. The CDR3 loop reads CASSLDTSGRRGEQFF. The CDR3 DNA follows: TGTGCCAGCAGCTTAGATACTAGCGGGAGAAGAGGTGAGCAGTTCTTC. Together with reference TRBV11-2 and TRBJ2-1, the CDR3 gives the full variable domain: EAGVAQSPRYKIIEKRQSVAFWCNPISGHATLYWYQQILGQGPKLLIQFQNNGVVDDSQLPKDRFSAERLKGVDSTLKIQPAKLEDSAVYLCASSLDTSGRRGEQFFGPGTRLTVL.

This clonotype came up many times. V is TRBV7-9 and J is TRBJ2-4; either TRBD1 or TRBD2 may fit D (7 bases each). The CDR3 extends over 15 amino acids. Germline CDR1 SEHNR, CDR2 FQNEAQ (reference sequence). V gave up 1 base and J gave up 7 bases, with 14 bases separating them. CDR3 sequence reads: CASSLGSQGGNIQYF. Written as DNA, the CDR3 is TGTGCCAGCAGCTTAGGGTCCCAGGGGGGGAACATTCAGTACTTC. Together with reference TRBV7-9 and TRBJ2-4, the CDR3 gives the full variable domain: DTGVSQNPRHKITKRGQNVTFRCDPISEHNRLYWYRQTLGQGPEFLTYFQNEAQLEKSRLLSDRFSAERPKGSFSTLEIQRTEQGDSAMYLCASSLGSQGGNIQYFGAGTRLSVL.

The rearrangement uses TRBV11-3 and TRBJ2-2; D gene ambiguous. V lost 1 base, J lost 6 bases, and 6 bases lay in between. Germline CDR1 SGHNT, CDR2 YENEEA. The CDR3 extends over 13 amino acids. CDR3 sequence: CASSLGWAGELFF. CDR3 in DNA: TGTGCCAGCAGCTTAGGTTGGGCCGGGGAGCTGTTTTTT. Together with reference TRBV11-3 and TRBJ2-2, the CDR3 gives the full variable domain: EAGVVQSPRYKIIEKKQPVAFWCNPISGHNTLYWYLQNLGQGPELLIRYENEEAVDDSQLPKDRFSAERLKGVDSTLKIQPAELGDSAVYLCASSLGWAGELFFGEGSRLTVL.

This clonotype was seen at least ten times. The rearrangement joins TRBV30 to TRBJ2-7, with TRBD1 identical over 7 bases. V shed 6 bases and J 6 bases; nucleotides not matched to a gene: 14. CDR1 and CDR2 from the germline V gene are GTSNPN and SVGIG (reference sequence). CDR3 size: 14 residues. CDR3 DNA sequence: TGTGCCTGTCCCCCTAGCCAGGGGGAGAGCGAGCAGTACTTC. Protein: CACPPSQGESEQYF.

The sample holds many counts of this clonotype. In DNA form, the CDR3 reads TGTGCCAGCAGTCCATCTTCCGGAGGGGCGGAAACGCAGTATTTT. It encodes CASSPSSGGAETQYF. J is TRBJ2-3 and V is TRBV12-3 or TRBV12-4; maybe TRBD2 (6 bases). The CDR3 runs to 15 residues. Trimming shortened V by 5 bases and J by 9 bases, and 21 bases separated the two germline ends.

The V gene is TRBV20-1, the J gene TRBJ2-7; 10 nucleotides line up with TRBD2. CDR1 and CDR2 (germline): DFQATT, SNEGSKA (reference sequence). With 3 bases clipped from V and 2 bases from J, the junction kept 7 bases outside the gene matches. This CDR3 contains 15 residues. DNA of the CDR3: TGCAGTGCTAGGATAACTAGCGGGGAGGCCTACGAGCAGTACTTC. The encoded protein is CSARITSGEAYEQYF.

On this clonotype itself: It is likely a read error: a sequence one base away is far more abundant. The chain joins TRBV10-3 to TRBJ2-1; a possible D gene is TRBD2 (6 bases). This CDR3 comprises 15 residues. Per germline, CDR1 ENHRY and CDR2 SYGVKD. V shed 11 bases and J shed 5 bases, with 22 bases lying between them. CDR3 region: CARSPLGGTNNEQFF. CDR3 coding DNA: TGTGCCCGCAGTCCACTAGGCGGGACCAACAATGAGCAGTTCTTC.

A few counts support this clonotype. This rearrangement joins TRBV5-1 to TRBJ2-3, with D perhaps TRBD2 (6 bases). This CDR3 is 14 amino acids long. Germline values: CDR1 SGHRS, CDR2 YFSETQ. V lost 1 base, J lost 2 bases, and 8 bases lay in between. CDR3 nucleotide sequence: TGCGCCAGCAGCTTGTCGGGGGTCACAGATACGCAGTATTTT. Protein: CASSLSGVTDTQYF. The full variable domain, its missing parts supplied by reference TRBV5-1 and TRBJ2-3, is KAGVTQTPRYLIKTRGQQVTLSCSPISGHRSVSWYQQTPGQGLQFLFEYFSETQRNKGNFPGRFSGRQFSNSRSEMNVSTLELGDSALYLCASSLSGVTDTQYFGPGTRLTVL.

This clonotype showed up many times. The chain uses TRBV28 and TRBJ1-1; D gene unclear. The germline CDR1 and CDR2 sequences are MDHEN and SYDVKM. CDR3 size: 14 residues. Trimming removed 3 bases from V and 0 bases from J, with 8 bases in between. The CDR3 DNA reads TGTGCCAGCAGTTTTGGCGATATGAACACTGAAGCTTTCTTT. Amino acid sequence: CASSFGDMNTEAFF.

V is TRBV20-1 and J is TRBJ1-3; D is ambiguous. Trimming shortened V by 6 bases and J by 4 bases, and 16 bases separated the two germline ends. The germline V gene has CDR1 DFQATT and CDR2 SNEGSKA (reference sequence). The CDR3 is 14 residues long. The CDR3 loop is CSASTGGGGNTIYF. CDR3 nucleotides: TGCAGTGCCTCCACCGGCGGAGGAGGAAACACCATATATTTT.